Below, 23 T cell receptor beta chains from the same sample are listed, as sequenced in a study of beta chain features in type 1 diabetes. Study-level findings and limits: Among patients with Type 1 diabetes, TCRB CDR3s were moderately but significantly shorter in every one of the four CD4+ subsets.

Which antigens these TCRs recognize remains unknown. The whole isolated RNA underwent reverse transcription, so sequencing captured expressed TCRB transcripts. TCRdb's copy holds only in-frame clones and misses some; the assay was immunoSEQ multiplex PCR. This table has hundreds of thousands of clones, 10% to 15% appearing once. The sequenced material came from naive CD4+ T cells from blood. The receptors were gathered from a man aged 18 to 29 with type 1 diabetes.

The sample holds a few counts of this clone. The CDR3 is CASSEVEAFQGNEKLFF. CDR3 nucleotide sequence: TGTGCCAGCAGTGAAGTGGAGGCATTTCAAGGAAATGAAAAACTGTTTTTT. V and J are TRBV6-1 and TRBJ1-4; D is ambiguous. Between the trimmed V and J ends, which lost 1 base and 5 bases, there was a span of 17 bases. Looked up from germline, CDR1 is MNHNS and CDR2 is SASEGT. The length of the CDR3 is 17 residues.

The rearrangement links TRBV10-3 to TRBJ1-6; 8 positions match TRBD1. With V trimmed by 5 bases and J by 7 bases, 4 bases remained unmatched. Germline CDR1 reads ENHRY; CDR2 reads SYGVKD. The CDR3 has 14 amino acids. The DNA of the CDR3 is TGTGCCATCAGTCCGACAGGGGCAAATTCACCCCTCCACTTT. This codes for CAISPTGANSPLHF.

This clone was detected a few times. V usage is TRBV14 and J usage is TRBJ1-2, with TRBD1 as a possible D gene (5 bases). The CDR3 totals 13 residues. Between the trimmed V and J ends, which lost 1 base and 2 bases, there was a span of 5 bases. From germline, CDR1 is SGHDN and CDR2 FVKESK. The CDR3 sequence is CASSQGDNYGYTF. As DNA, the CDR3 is TGTGCCAGCAGCCAAGGGGACAACTATGGCTACACCTTC.

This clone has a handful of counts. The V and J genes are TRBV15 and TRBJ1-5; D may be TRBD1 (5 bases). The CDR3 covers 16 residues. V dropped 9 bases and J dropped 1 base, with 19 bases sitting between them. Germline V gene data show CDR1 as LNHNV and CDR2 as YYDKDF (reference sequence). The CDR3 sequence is CATGRGSGISNQPQHF. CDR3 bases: TGTGCCACGGGACGGGGGTCGGGGATAAGCAATCAGCCCCAGCATTTT.

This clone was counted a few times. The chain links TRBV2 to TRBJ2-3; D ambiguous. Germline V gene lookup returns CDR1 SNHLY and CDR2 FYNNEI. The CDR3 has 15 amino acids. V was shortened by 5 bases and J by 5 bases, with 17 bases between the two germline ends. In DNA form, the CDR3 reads TGTGCCAGCAGTCTGATGGGATGGGGTCAAGATACGCAGTATTTT. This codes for CASSLMGWGQDTQYF.

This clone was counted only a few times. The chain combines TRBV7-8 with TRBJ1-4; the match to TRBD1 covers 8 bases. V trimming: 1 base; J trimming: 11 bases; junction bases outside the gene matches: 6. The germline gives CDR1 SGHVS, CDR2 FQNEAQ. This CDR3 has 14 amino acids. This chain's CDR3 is CASSLEGQVSKLFF. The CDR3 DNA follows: TGTGCCAGCAGCTTAGAGGGACAGGTTTCGAAACTGTTTTTT. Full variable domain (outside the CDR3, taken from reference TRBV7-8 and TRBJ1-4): GAGVSQSPRYKVAKRGQDVALRCDPISGHVSLFWYQQALGQGPEFLTYFQNEAQLDKSGLPSDRFFAERPEGSVSTLKIQRTQQEDSAVYLCASSLEGQVSKLFFGSGTQLSVL.

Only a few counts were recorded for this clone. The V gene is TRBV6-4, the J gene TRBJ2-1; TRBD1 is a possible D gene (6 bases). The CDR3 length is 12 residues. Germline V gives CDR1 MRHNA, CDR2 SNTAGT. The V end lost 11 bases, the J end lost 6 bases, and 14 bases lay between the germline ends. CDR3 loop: CAAFPRGNEQFF. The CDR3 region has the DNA TGTGCCGCATTCCCCAGGGGCAATGAGCAGTTCTTC.

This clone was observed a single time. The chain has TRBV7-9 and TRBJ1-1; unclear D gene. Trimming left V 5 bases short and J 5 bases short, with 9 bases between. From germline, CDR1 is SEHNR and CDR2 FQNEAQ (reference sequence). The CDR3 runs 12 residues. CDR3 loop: CASSPPRTEAFF. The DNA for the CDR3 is TGTGCCAGCAGCCCCCCCCGGACTGAAGCTTTCTTT. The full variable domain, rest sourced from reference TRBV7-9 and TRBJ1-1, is DTGVSQNPRHKITKRGQNVTFRCDPISEHNRLYWYRQTLGQGPEFLTYFQNEAQLEKSRLLSDRFSAERPKGSFSTLEIQRTEQGDSAMYLCASSPPRTEAFFGQGTRLTVV.

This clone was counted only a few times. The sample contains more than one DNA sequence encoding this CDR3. The CDR3 nucleotides are TGTGCCAGCTCACCTCCCGGGACAGGGGGGGGCGAGCAGTACTTC. Its protein is CASSPPGTGGGEQYF. The chain combines TRBV18 with TRBJ2-7; 11 bases agree with TRBD1. Trimming at V came to 3 bases and at J to 6 bases, leaving 7 bases not matched to a gene. The germline gives CDR1 KGHSH, CDR2 LQKENI. The CDR3 is 15 amino acids.

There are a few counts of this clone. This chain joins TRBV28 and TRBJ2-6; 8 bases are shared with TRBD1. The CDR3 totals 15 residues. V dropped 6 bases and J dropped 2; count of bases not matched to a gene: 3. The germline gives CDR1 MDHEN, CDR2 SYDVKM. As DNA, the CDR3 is TGTGCCAGCAGAGAGACAGGGGCTGGGGCCAACGTCCTGACTTTC. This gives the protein CASRETGAGANVLTF.

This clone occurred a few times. The CDR3 region is CASSLFGGYTF. The CDR3 DNA sequence: TGTGCCAGCAGTTTATTCGGTGGCTACACCTTC. This chain connects TRBV28 to TRBJ1-2; the D is unclear. The ends were cut back, 1 base at V and 7 bases at J, with 4 bases in the middle. CDR3 size: 11 residues. Per germline, CDR1 MDHEN and CDR2 SYDVKM.

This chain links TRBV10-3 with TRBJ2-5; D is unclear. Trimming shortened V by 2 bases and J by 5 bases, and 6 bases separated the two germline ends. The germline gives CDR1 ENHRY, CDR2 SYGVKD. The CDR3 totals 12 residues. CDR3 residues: CAISEPRETQYF. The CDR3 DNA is TGTGCCATCAGTGAGCCTCGGGAGACCCAGTACTTC.

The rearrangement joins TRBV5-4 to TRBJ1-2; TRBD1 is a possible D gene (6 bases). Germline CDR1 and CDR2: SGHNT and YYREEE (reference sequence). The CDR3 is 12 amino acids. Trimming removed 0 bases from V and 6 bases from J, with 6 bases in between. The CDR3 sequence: CASSLGTDGYTF. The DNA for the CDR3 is TGTGCCAGCAGCTTGGGGACAGATGGCTACACCTTC. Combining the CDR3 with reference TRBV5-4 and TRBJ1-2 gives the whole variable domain ETGVTQSPTHLIKTRGQQVTLRCSSQSGHNTVSWYQQALGQGPQFIFQYYREEENGRGNFPPRFSGLQFPNYSSELNVNALELDDSALYLCASSLGTDGYTFGSGTRLTVV.

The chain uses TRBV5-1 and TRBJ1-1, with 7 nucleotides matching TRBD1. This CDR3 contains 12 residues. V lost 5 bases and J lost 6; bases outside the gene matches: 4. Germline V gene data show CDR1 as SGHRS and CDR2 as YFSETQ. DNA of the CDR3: TGCGCCAGCAGTTCCGGACAGGCTGAAGCTTTCTTT. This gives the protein CASSSGQAEAFF.

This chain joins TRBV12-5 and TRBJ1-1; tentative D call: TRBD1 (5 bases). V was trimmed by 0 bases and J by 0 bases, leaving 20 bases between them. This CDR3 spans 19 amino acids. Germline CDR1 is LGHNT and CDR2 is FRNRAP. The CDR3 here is CASGLVIGGAGPMNTEAFF. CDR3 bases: TGTGCTAGTGGTTTGGTCATTGGTGGGGCAGGGCCCATGAACACTGAAGCTTTCTTT. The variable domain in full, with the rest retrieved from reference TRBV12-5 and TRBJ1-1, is DARVTQTPRHKVTEMGQEVTMRCQPILGHNTVFWYRQTMMQGLELLAYFRNRAPLDDSGMPKDRFSAEMPDATLATLKIQPSEPRDSAVYFCASGLVIGGAGPMNTEAFFGQGTRLTVV.

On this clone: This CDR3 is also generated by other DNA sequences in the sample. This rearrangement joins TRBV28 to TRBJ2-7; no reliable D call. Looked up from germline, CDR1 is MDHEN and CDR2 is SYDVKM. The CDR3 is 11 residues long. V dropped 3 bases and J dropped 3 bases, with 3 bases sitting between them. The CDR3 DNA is TGTGCCAGCAGTTTCGGCTACGAGCAGTACTTC. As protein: CASSFGYEQYF.

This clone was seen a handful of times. The CDR3 loop reads CASSMTEGMIYEQYF. DNA of the CDR3: TGTGCCAGCAGCATGACAGAAGGAATGATCTACGAGCAGTACTTC. The chain links TRBV9 to TRBJ2-7, with D possibly matching TRBD1 (5 bases). Germline CDR1 reads SGDLS; CDR2 reads YYNGEE. With 4 bases removed from V and 3 bases from J, the gap between germline ends came to 17 bases. The CDR3 loop spans 15 amino acids.

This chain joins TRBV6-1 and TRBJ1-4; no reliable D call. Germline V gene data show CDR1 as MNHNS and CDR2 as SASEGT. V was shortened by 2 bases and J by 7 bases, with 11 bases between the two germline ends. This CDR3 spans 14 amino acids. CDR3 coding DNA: TGTGCCAGCAGTGAACTTGGGGTGGGTGAAAAACTGTTTTTT. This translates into CASSELGVGEKLFF.

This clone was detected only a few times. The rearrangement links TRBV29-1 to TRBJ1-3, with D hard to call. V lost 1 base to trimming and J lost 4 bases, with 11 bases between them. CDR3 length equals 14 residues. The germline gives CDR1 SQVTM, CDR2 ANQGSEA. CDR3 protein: CSVEVPGTGNTIYF. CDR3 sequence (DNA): TGCAGCGTTGAAGTGCCGGGTACGGGAAACACCATATATTTT.

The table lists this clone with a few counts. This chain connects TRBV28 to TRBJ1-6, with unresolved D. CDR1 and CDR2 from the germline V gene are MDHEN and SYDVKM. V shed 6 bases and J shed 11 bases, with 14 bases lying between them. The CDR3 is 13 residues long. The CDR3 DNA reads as TGTGCCAGCAGCGGGCCCCAATTCGCACCCCTCCACTTT. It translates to CASSGPQFAPLHF.

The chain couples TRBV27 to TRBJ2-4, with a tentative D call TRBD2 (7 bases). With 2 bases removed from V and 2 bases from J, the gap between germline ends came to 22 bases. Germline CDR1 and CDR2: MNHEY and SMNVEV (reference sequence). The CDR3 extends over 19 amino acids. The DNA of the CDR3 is TGTGCCAGCAGTTTACGCCCCGGGGGGCTGAATAGGACCAAAAACATTCAGTACTTC. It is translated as CASSLRPGGLNRTKNIQYF.

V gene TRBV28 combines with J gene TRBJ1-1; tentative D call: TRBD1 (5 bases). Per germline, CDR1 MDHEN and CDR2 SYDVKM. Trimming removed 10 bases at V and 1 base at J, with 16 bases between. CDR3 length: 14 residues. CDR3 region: CAIRPGRSNTEAFF. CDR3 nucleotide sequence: TGTGCCATCCGACCGGGACGGTCGAACACTGAAGCTTTCTTT.

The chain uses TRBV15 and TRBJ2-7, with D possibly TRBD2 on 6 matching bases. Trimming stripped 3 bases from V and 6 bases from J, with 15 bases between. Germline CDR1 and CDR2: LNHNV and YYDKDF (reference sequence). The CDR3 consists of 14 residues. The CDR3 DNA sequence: TGTGCCACCAGCAGGGGGGGAGTTGCGTTCGAGCAGTACTTC. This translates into CATSRGGVAFEQYF.